The 12 T cell receptor beta chains below were found in one sample sequenced in a study of radiotherapy plus CTLA-4 blockade in lung cancer. Here immunoSEQ multiplex PCR was the method, and the copy in TCRdb shows in-frame clones only, minus some. The sample yields tens of thousands of clones, less than 80% seen once. This sample comprised peripheral blood, obtained from a patient treated with radiotherapy plus ipilimumab. The receptors stem from a human donor with non-small cell lung cancer who had stable disease on radiotherapy plus ipilimumab.

This chain uses TRBV11-2 with TRBJ2-3; no definite D call. V lost 1 base, J lost 4 bases, and 6 bases lay in between. The CDR3 is made up of 13 amino acids. CDR1 is SGHAT, CDR2 FQNNGV, per germline. In DNA, the CDR3 is TGTGCCAGCAGCTTAGGGACGGCAGATACGCAGTATTTT. It is translated as CASSLGTADTQYF.

This clone was counted once. V usage is TRBV15 and J usage is TRBJ1-2, with D perhaps TRBD1 (5 bases). CDR3 length: 16 residues. Looked up from germline, CDR1 is LNHNV and CDR2 is YYDKDF (reference sequence). Trimming cost V 1 base and J 6 bases, with 18 bases left between them. The CDR3 DNA reads TGTGCCACCAGCAGAGGCGGTGGGGCAGGGTTTAATGGCTACACCTTC. Translation: CATSRGGGAGFNGYTF.

This clone has only a few counts. A far larger clone is one nucleotide away, so this likely arose from a read error. Other DNA sequences within the sample encode an identical CDR3. The rearrangement joins TRBV7-7 to TRBJ1-6; D not certain. Looked up from germline, CDR1 is SSHAT and CDR2 is FNYEAQ (reference sequence). CDR3 length: 17 residues. CDR3 amino acids: CASSFRMGSSYNSPLHF. The CDR3 nucleotides are TGTGCCAGCAGCTTCCGGATGGGGAGCTCCTATAATTCTCCCCTCCACTTT.

The rearrangement links TRBV9 to TRBJ2-7, with a weak D call TRBD1 (6 bases). Trimming pared 3 bases from V and 2 bases from J, leaving 12 bases between. There are 14 residues in the CDR3. Germline V lookup: CDR1 SGDLS, CDR2 YYNGEE. The CDR3 DNA sequence: TGTGCCAGCAGCGGGGGACACCTCCCCTACGAGCAGTACTTC. Its protein is CASSGGHLPYEQYF.

The chain uses TRBV28 and TRBJ1-5; the D is unclear. Per germline, CDR1 MDHEN and CDR2 SYDVKM. V shed 4 bases and J shed 4 bases, with 14 bases lying between them. The length of the CDR3 is 15 residues. The CDR3 DNA reads TGTGCCAGCAGTTCTCTTTCGGGCCCTAATCAGCCCCAGCATTTT. Its protein is CASSSLSGPNQPQHF.

V is TRBV29-1 and J is TRBJ1-2; TRBD1 is a possible D gene (5 bases). This CDR3 region has 13 residues. Germline CDR1 SQVTM, CDR2 ANQGSEA. Deletions cut 7 bases from V and 2 bases from J, with 14 bases between. The CDR3 DNA is TGCAGCGCCCTCCTAAGGGGCAACTATGGCTACACCTTC. Its translation: CSALLRGNYGYTF.

The J gene is TRBJ1-6, the V gene TRBV7-2; D is perhaps TRBD1 (5 bases). This CDR3 has 17 amino acids. Germline lookup yields CDR1 SGHTA and CDR2 FQGNSA. V lost 5 bases and J lost 3, with 17 bases in between. This CDR3 is CASSRIRGTVYNSPLHF. DNA of the CDR3: TGTGCCAGCAGCCGAATCCGGGGGACCGTCTATAATTCACCCCTCCACTTT.

The chain uses TRBV18 and TRBJ1-4; a possible D gene is TRBD1 (5 bases). CDR3 length equals 14 residues. The germline V gene has CDR1 KGHSH and CDR2 LQKENI. Trimming removed 4 bases at V and 1 base at J, with 7 bases between. CDR3 DNA: TGTGCCAGCTCACGCGGGGGAACTAATGAAAAACTGTTTTTT. Protein: CASSRGGTNEKLFF.

This clone was seen once. The chain carries TRBV18 and TRBJ1-1; 7 bases map to TRBD1. The CDR3 has 15 amino acids. The ends lost 0 bases at V and 4 bases at J; junction bases unmatched: 5. Germline V CDR1 and CDR2: KGHSH, LQKENI. CDR3 DNA sequence: TGTGCCAGCTCACCACCTACAGGGGACGGCACTGAAGCTTTCTTT. It translates to CASSPPTGDGTEAFF.

The V gene is TRBV7-2, the J gene TRBJ2-3, with a possible D match to TRBD1 (5 bases). CDR3 length: 14 residues. The germline V and J ends were trimmed by 2 bases and 4 bases, with 10 bases remaining between them. CDR1 is SGHTA, CDR2 FQGNSA, per germline. The CDR3: CASSLLRGADTQYF. The CDR3 region has the DNA TGTGCCAGCAGCTTACTTAGGGGCGCAGATACGCAGTATTTT. Full variable domain (remainder filled in from reference TRBV7-2 and TRBJ2-3): GAGVSQSPSNKVTEKGKDVELRCDPISGHTALYWYRQSLGQGLEFLIYFQGNSAPDKSGLPSDRFSAERTGGSVSTLTIQRTQQEDSAVYLCASSLLRGADTQYFGPGTRLTVL.

This clone has a single count. V is TRBV7-2 and J is TRBJ1-1, with no clear D. Germline V gene sequence: CDR1 SGHTA, CDR2 FQGNSA. CDR3 length equals 14 residues. The V gene lost 4 bases and the J gene lost 2 bases, with 11 bases spanning the gap. The CDR3 sequence: CASSSDDRNTEAFF. CDR3 nucleotides: TGTGCCAGCAGCTCCGATGATAGAAACACTGAAGCTTTCTTT. The whole variable domain, remainder taken from reference TRBV7-2 and TRBJ1-1, is GAGVSQSPSNKVTEKGKDVELRCDPISGHTALYWYRQSLGQGLEFLIYFQGNSAPDKSGLPSDRFSAERTGGSVSTLTIQRTQQEDSAVYLCASSSDDRNTEAFFGQGTRLTVV.

This chain connects TRBV19 to TRBJ1-2; no clear D. This CDR3 spans 12 amino acids. Trimming removed 6 bases at V and 2 bases at J, with 7 bases between. Germline CDR1 is LNHDA and CDR2 is SQIVND (reference sequence). CDR3 region: CASSTVNYGYTF. Here the CDR3 DNA reads TGTGCCAGTAGCACGGTAAACTATGGCTACACCTTC.